Each of the 26 T cell receptor beta chains below was sequenced from the same sample in a study of T cell responses to AZD1222 COVID-19 vaccine (dated by TCRdb to the early 2020s). The sample's time point, from its label and the paper: baseline before first vaccination. Library preparation was by the immunoSEQ multiplex PCR assay. TCRdb holds this immuneACCESS table with in-frame rearrangements only. Some clones are missing; in checked studies, unresolved V genes explain under half, and the rest has no known cause. The sample table contains roughly 250,000 clones; only one count was recorded for more than 85% of them. The ten biggest clones cover around 0.5% of the sample. This specimen consisted of peripheral blood, obtained on day 0 of AZD1222 vaccination. The receptors originated from an adult in good health.

This clone was observed a few times. In DNA, the CDR3 is TGTGCCAGTAGCCGGACTATTCAAGAGACCCAGTACTTC. Residues: CASSRTIQETQYF. The chain joins TRBV19 to TRBJ2-5; possible D gene TRBD2, 6 bases. The germline V and J ends were trimmed by 6 bases and 2 bases, with 10 bases remaining between them. This CDR3 contains 13 residues. Per the germline V gene, CDR1 is LNHDA and CDR2 is SQIVND (reference sequence).

The CDR3 is CASARGAGYSYEQYF. CDR3 bases: TGTGCCAGCGCGAGGGGGGCGGGCTACTCCTACGAGCAGTACTTC. The chain joins TRBV7-9 to TRBJ2-7; TRBD1 or TRBD2 may be the D gene (6 bases each). V shed 8 bases and J shed 0 bases, with 17 bases lying between them. Germline assignment: CDR1 SEHNR and CDR2 FQNEAQ (reference sequence). CDR3 length: 15 amino acids. The full variable domain, with the rest looked up from reference TRBV7-9 and TRBJ2-7, is DTGVSQNPRHKITKRGQNVTFRCDPISEHNRLYWYRQTLGQGPEFLTYFQNEAQLEKSRLLSDRFSAERPKGSFSTLEIQRTEQGDSAMYLCASARGAGYSYEQYFGPGTRLTVT.

The rearrangement links TRBV2 to TRBJ2-1; 10 positions agree with TRBD1. In germline, CDR1 is SNHLY, CDR2 FYNNEI. The CDR3 covers 13 residues. V was clipped by 6 bases and J by 7 bases; unmatched bases: 3. In DNA, the CDR3 is TGTGCCAGCAGGAGGACAGGGGGGAATGAGCAGTTCTTC. This sequence encodes CASRRTGGNEQFF.

This sequence joins TRBV5-1 and TRBJ2-7; D unresolved. The CDR3 covers 17 residues. CDR1 and CDR2 from the germline V gene are SGHRS and YFSETQ. Trimming took off 1 base at V and 5 bases at J, with 22 bases between the two ends. The CDR3 coding sequence is TGCGCCAGCAGCTTGCTTGGTCCCCACGGTTATATTGACGAGCAGTACTTC. This sequence encodes CASSLLGPHGYIDEQYF.

This chain connects TRBV2 to TRBJ1-1; D perhaps matches TRBD1 (5 bases). This CDR3 is built from 12 residues. Germline CDR1 and CDR2: SNHLY and FYNNEI. V was pared by 0 bases and J by 10 bases, with 9 bases between. The CDR3 reads CASSEAAGGAFF. CDR3 bases: TGTGCCAGCAGTGAAGCTGCGGGGGGAGCTTTCTTT.

The chain uses TRBV11-2 and TRBJ2-7, with D tentatively TRBD1 or TRBD2 (5 bases each). CDR3 length: 17 residues. CDR1 SGHAT and CDR2 FQNNGV come from the germline V gene. The V gene lost 6 bases and the J gene lost 4 bases, with 25 bases spanning the gap. The CDR3, as DNA: TGTGCCAGCAGTTCCGACCTTAGACGGGGCCTAGAGTACGAGCAGTACTTC. Protein sequence: CASSSDLRRGLEYEQYF.

This chain links TRBV5-1 with TRBJ2-6; 7 bases map to TRBD2. The V and J ends lost 4 bases and 1 base, in that order; junction bases with no gene match: 8. The CDR3 loop spans 17 amino acids. The V gene's germline CDR1 is SGHRS and CDR2 YFSETQ. The CDR3 DNA follows: TGCGCCAGCAGCCACGGGACGGGGGGTTCTGGGGCCAACGTCCTGACTTTC. Translated: CASSHGTGGSGANVLTF. The full variable domain, in which reference TRBV5-1 and TRBJ2-6 provide the parts outside the CDR3, is KAGVTQTPRYLIKTRGQQVTLSCSPISGHRSVSWYQQTPGQGLQFLFEYFSETQRNKGNFPGRFSGRQFSNSRSEMNVSTLELGDSALYLCASSHGTGGSGANVLTFGAGSRLTVL.

The chain recombines TRBV7-8 with TRBJ2-7; D uncertain. Trimming took off 0 bases at V and 3 bases at J, with 15 bases between the two ends. This CDR3 is built from 16 residues. Looked up from germline, CDR1 is SGHVS and CDR2 is FQNEAQ. CDR3 protein: CASSLAANSARYEQYF. The CDR3, as DNA: TGTGCCAGCAGCTTAGCGGCTAACTCTGCCCGCTACGAGCAGTACTTC. Using reference TRBV7-8 and TRBJ2-7 for the parts outside the CDR3, the full variable domain is GAGVSQSPRYKVAKRGQDVALRCDPISGHVSLFWYQQALGQGPEFLTYFQNEAQLDKSGLPSDRFFAERPEGSVSTLKIQRTQQEDSAVYLCASSLAANSARYEQYFGPGTRLTVT.

This clone was counted once. The chain recombines TRBV3-1 (or the pseudogene TRBV3-2) with TRBJ1-3; D remains unclear. The V gene lost 4 bases and the J gene lost 7 bases, with 11 bases spanning the gap. CDR1 is LGHDT, CDR2 YNNKEL, per germline (reference sequence). The CDR3 totals 13 residues. In nucleotides, the CDR3 is TGTGCCAGCAGCCCGGGCCACGGGAACACCATATATTTT. Translating it yields CASSPGHGNTIYF.

V is TRBV19 and J is TRBJ2-7; a possible D gene is TRBD1 (6 bases). In germline, CDR1 is LNHDA, CDR2 SQIVND (reference sequence). Trimming left V 8 bases short and J 3 bases short, with 20 bases between. The CDR3 is 15 residues long. CDR3 sequence: CASGVSVQGGYEQYF. As DNA, the CDR3 is TGTGCCAGTGGAGTATCAGTACAGGGCGGCTACGAGCAGTACTTC.

The chain employs TRBV28 and TRBJ2-3; D is undetermined. CDR1 and CDR2 (germline): MDHEN, SYDVKM. The CDR3 extends over 12 amino acids. The V end was cut by 6 bases, the J end by 9 bases, with 13 bases between. Written as DNA, the CDR3 is TGTGCCAGCAGAGACTCCTCCAGAACGCAGTATTTT. Its protein product is CASRDSSRTQYF.

V is TRBV7-3 and J is TRBJ2-5; D remains ambiguous. CDR1 and CDR2 (germline): SGHTA, FQGTGA. The CDR3 is 13 amino acids. V lost 2 bases, J lost 4 bases, and 8 bases lay in between. CDR3 nucleotide sequence: TGTGCCAGCAGCTTAGCAACGGGAGAGACCCAGTACTTC. Amino acids: CASSLATGETQYF.

The chain is built from TRBV2 and TRBJ2-7; D gene unclear. Germline V gene lookup returns CDR1 SNHLY and CDR2 FYNNEI. Trimming removed 2 bases from V and 5 bases from J, with 13 bases in between. This CDR3 has 14 amino acids. In DNA, the CDR3 is TGTGCCAGCAGTGAAAGATGGGTTCTCCACGAGCAGTACTTC. Protein product: CASSERWVLHEQYF.

Written as DNA, the CDR3 is TGTGCCAGCAGTTATCCCGGTGGCGAGCTCTATGGCTACACCTTC. This gives the protein CASSYPGGELYGYTF. The chain recombines TRBV6-6 with TRBJ1-2; D is unclear. Trimming cost V 3 bases and J 4 bases, with 15 bases left between them. Germline V gene lookup returns CDR1 MNHNY and CDR2 SVGAGI (reference sequence). CDR3 length: 15 residues.

The chain couples TRBV18 to TRBJ2-2; possibly TRBD1 for D (7 bases). V was trimmed by 3 bases and J by 5 bases, leaving 13 bases between them. The CDR3 runs 15 residues. CDR1 and CDR2 from the germline V gene are KGHSH and LQKENI. This CDR3 reads CASSPRTGGTGELFF. The CDR3 nucleotides are TGTGCCAGCTCACCTCGGACAGGAGGGACCGGGGAGCTGTTTTTT.

CDR3 amino acids: CASSDQGDQPQHF. CDR3 nucleotides: TGTGCCAGCAGTGATCAGGGGGATCAGCCCCAGCATTTT. V usage is TRBV6-1 and J usage is TRBJ1-5, with 7 bases fitting TRBD1. Germline CDR1 reads MNHNS; CDR2 reads SASEGT. V lost 3 bases to trimming and J lost 5 bases; unmatched junction nucleotides: 1. CDR3 size: 13 residues.

V and J are TRBV18 and TRBJ2-7; D unresolved. Germline values: CDR1 KGHSH, CDR2 LQKENI. The CDR3 has 15 residues. Trimming took 3 bases from V and 3 from J, leaving 15 bases between them. The CDR3 region has the DNA TGTGCCAGCTCACCCCCTGACGGCAGGAACTACGAGCAGTACTTC. The encoded protein is CASSPPDGRNYEQYF.

The CDR3 protein is CQRGRNSNQPQHF. CDR3 DNA: TGTCAGCGGGGGAGAAATAGCAATCAGCCCCAGCATTTT. V gene TRBV21-1 combines with J gene TRBJ1-5. TRBV21-1 is listed as a pseudogene. The CDR3 extends over 13 amino acids.

This clone was observed a few times. The chain recombines TRBV19 with TRBJ1-2, with TRBD1 identical over 9 bases. The CDR3 length is 14 residues. Trimming took 7 bases from V and 6 from J; bases not matched to a gene: 9. Germline CDR1 reads LNHDA; CDR2 reads SQIVND (reference sequence). The CDR3 nucleotides read TGTGCCAGTACCGCCGGGACAGGGACCAATGGCTACACCTTC. Protein sequence: CASTAGTGTNGYTF. The variable domain in full, with the rest retrieved from reference TRBV19 and TRBJ1-2, is DGGITQSPKYLFRKEGQNVTLSCEQNLNHDAMYWYRQDPGQGLRLIYYSQIVNDFQKGDIAEGYSVSREKKESFPLTVTSAQKNPTAFYLCASTAGTGTNGYTFGSGTRLTVV.

J is TRBJ2-7 and V is TRBV28; D is possibly TRBD2 (6 bases). The CDR3 has 13 residues. Germline V gives CDR1 MDHEN, CDR2 SYDVKM. The germline V and J ends were trimmed by 6 bases and 3 bases, with 12 bases remaining between them. This chain's CDR3 is CASRRGAGYEQYF. CDR3 nucleotide sequence: TGTGCCAGCAGGCGGGGCGCGGGCTACGAGCAGTACTTC. Combining the CDR3 with reference TRBV28 and TRBJ2-7 gives the whole variable domain DVKVTQSSRYLVKRTGEKVFLECVQDMDHENMFWYRQDPGLGLRLIYFSYDVKMKEKGDIPEGYSVSREKKERFSLILESASTNQTSMYLCASRRGAGYEQYFGPGTRLTVT.

The rearrangement uses TRBV6-5 and TRBJ2-5; D gene ambiguous. This CDR3 region has 15 residues. The germline CDR1 and CDR2 sequences are MNHEY and SVGAGI. V was cut by 8 bases and J by 5 bases, with 21 bases left in between. CDR3 sequence: CASGPDADIGETQYF. The DNA for the CDR3 is TGTGCCAGCGGACCCGACGCAGACATAGGCGAGACCCAGTACTTC.

This chain connects TRBV25-1 to TRBJ2-2; D gene uncertain. Trimming pared 4 bases from V and 1 base from J, leaving 13 bases between. From germline, CDR1 is MGHDK and CDR2 SYGVNS. The CDR3 consists of 16 residues. In nucleotides, the CDR3 is TGTGCCAGCAGTGGATCCCCCACAGTGAACACCGGGGAGCTGTTTTTT. Protein: CASSGSPTVNTGELFF.

The chain employs TRBV2 and TRBJ2-7; maybe TRBD2 (6 bases). Looked up from germline, CDR1 is SNHLY and CDR2 is FYNNEI. The CDR3 has 14 amino acids. The V end lost 5 bases, the J end lost 4 bases, and 15 bases lay between the germline ends. Written as DNA, the CDR3 is TGTGCCAGCAGTCCGCGAGGAGGGTGGTACGAGCAGTACTTC. This translates into CASSPRGGWYEQYF. The whole variable domain, filled in from reference TRBV2 and TRBJ2-7, reads EPEVTQTPSHQVTQMGQEVILRCVPISNHLYFYWYRQILGQKVEFLVSFYNNEISEKSEIFDDQFSVERPDGSNFTLKIRSTKLEDSAMYFCASSPRGGWYEQYFGPGTRLTVT.

The chain employs TRBV4-3 and TRBJ1-2, with D perhaps TRBD1 (5 bases). The CDR3 spans 13 residues. From germline, CDR1 is LGHNA and CDR2 YSLEER. The V and J ends lost 3 bases and 10 bases respectively, with 15 bases between them. CDR3 sequence (DNA): TGCGCCAGCAGCCACTCCTGGGGGACCCTCTACACCTTC. Translation gives CASSHSWGTLYTF.

In regard to this clone: Lacking the conserved final phenylalanine or tryptophan, this CDR3 likely reflects a read error. No DNA is shown, since the ends of the CDR3 on it are uncertain; the CDR3 is the one TCRdb lists. The rearrangement joins TRBV3-1 (or the pseudogene TRBV3-2) to TRBJ2-4; TRBD2, the D gene given by the table, was not confirmed from the DNA. Ends included, the CDR3 has 13 residues. Germline CDR1 and CDR2: LGHDT and YNNKEL (reference sequence). The CDR3 region is CASSIVLGAGGPS.

This clone is a singleton in its sample. The chain combines TRBV6-5 with TRBJ1-6; TRBD1 matches at 7 bases. V gave up 5 bases and J gave up 11 bases; unmatched junction bases: 9. Germline CDR1 reads MNHEY; CDR2 reads SVGAGI. The CDR3 is 14 residues long. CDR3 amino acids: CASSPRGAGAPLHF. The CDR3, as DNA: TGTGCCAGCAGTCCCAGGGGGGCAGGAGCACCCCTCCACTTT.